Included here is one TCR beta chain sequence, with context. The CDR3 totals 16 residues. CDR1 and CDR2 (germline): SNHLY, FYNNEI. Deletions cut 2 bases from V and 0 bases from J, with 13 bases between. TCRdb's table, derived via immunoSEQ multiplex PCR, lists solely in-frame clones and lacks some. The profile shows under 300,000 clones, 85% to 95% of them singletons. This record comes from a study of blood T cell repertoires in COVID-19. The sample taken for sequencing was PBMCs or T cells enriched from blood (not recorded which). The chain carries TRBV2 and TRBJ1-2, with D maybe TRBD1 (5 bases). This clonotype originated in a woman aged 18-35 years who had recovered from COVID-19. Here the CDR3 DNA reads TGTGCCAGCAGTGAATGGGCAGGGAAGACTAACTATGGCTACACCTTC. It codes for CASSEWAGKTNYGYTF.